This T cell receptor beta chain is drawn from a study of CD4+ T cells in melanoma. Sequencing used immunoSEQ multiplex PCR; TCRdb keeps in-frame clones, though not all of them. The repertoire holds around 100,000 clones, with around 93% as singletons. Germline V gives CDR1 SGHRS, CDR2 YFSETQ. V gave up 6 bases and J gave up 10 bases, with 22 bases separating them. CDR3 size: 15 residues. This chain connects TRBV5-1 to TRBJ1-4; possible D gene TRBD1, 5 bases. The sequenced sample was peripheral blood. The receptor was isolated from a human donor with melanoma. The CDR3 nucleotides read TGCGCCAGCACCATCGACAGTCGGATGAAGGGAAAACTGTTTTTT. It specifies CASTIDSRMKGKLFF. The variable domain in full, completed from reference TRBV5-1 and TRBJ1-4, reads KAGVTQTPRYLIKTRGQQVTLSCSPISGHRSVSWYQQTPGQGLQFLFEYFSETQRNKGNFPGRFSGRQFSNSRSEMNVSTLELGDSALYLCASTIDSRMKGKLFFGSGTQLSVL.